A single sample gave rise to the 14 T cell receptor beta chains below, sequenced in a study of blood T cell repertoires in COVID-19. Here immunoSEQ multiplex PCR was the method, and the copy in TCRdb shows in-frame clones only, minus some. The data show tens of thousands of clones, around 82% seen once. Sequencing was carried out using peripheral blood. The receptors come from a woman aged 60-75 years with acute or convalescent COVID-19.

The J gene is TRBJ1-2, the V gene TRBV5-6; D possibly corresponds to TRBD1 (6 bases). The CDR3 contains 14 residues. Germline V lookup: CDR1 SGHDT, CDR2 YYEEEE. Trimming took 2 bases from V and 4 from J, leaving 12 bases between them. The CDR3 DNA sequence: TGTGCCAGCAGCTTCTGGGGGCGCAGCTATGGCTACACCTTC. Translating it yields CASSFWGRSYGYTF. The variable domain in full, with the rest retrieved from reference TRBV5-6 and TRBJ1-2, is DAGVTQSPTHLIKTRGQQVTLRCSPKSGHDTVSWYQQALGQGPQFIFQYYEEEERQRGNFPDRFSGHQFPNYSSELNVNALLLGDSALYLCASSFWGRSYGYTFGSGTRLTVV.

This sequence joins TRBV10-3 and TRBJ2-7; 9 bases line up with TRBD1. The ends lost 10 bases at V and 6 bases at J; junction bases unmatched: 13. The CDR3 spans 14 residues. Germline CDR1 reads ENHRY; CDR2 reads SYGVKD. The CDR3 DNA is TGTGCCACCCTCCCGGGACAGGGAATCCCCGAGCAGTACTTC. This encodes CATLPGQGIPEQYF.

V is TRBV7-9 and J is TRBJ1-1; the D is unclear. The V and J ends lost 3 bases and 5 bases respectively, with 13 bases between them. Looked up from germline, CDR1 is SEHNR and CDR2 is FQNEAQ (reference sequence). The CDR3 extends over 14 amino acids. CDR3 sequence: CASSFNRAGTEAFF. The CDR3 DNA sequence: TGTGCCAGCAGCTTCAACCGGGCGGGAACTGAAGCTTTCTTT.

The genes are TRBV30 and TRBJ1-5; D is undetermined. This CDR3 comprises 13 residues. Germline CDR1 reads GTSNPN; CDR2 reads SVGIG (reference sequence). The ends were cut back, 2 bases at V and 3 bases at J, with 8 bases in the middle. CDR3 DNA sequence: TGTGCCTGGAGTCACCGGTCCAATCAGCCCCAGCATTTT. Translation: CAWSHRSNQPQHF.

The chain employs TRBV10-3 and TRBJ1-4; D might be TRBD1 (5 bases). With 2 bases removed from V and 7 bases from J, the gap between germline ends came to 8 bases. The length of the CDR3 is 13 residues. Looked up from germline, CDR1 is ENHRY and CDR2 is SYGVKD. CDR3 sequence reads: CAISEQGSEKLFF. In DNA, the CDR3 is TGTGCCATCAGTGAGCAGGGTAGTGAAAAACTGTTTTTT.

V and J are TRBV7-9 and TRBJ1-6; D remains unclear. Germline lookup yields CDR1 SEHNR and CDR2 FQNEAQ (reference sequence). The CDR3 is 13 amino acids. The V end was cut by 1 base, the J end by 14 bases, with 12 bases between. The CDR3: CASSLDGPGALHF. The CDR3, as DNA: TGTGCCAGCAGCTTAGATGGGCCCGGGGCCCTCCACTTT.

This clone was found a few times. CDR3 sequence reads: CASTSYRNTEAFF. CDR3 bases: TGTGCCAGCACCTCTTACAGGAACACTGAAGCTTTCTTT. The chain employs TRBV19 and TRBJ1-1, with D unclear. The CDR3 sequence is 13 residues long. The V end lost 9 bases, the J end lost 1 base, and 12 bases lay between the germline ends. Germline CDR1 is LNHDA and CDR2 is SQIVND (reference sequence).

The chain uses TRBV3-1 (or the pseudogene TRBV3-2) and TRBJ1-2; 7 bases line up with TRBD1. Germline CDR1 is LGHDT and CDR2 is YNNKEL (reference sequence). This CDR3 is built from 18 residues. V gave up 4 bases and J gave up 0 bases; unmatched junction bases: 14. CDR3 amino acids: CASSPKGQRFTSNYGYTF. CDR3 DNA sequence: TGTGCCAGCAGCCCCAAGGGACAGCGGTTCACCTCTAACTATGGCTACACCTTC.

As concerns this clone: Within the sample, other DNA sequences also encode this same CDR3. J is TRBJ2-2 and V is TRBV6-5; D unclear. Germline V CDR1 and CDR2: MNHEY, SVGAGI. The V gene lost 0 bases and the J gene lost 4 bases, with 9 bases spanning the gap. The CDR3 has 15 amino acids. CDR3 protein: CASSYSPGGTGELFF. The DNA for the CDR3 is TGTGCCAGCAGTTACTCGCCGGGTGGCACCGGGGAGCTGTTTTTT.

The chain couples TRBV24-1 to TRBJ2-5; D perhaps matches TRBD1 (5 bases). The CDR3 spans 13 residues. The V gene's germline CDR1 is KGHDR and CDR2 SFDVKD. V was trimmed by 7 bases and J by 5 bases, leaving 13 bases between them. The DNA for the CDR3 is TGTGCCACCAGGGACATGGGGTGGGAGACCCAGTACTTC. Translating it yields CATRDMGWETQYF.

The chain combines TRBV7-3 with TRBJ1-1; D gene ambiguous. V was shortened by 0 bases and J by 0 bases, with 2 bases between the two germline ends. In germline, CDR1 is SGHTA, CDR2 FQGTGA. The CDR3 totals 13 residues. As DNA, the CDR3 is TGTGCCAGCAGCTTAACCGTGAACACTGAAGCTTTCTTT. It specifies CASSLTVNTEAFF.

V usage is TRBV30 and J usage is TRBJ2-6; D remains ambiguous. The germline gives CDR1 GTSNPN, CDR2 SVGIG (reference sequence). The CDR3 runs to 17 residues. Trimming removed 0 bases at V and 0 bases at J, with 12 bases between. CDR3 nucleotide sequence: TGTGCCTGGAGTGTCGCTAGAACAAGCTCTGGGGCCAACGTCCTGACTTTC. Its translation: CAWSVARTSSGANVLTF.

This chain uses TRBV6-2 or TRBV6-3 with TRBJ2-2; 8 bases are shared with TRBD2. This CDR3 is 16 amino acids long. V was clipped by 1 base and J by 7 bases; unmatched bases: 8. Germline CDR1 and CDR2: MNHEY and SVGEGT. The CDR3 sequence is CASSYLTGGLNGELFF. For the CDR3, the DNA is TGTGCCAGCAGTTACTTGACGGGGGGGCTGAACGGGGAGCTGTTTTTT.

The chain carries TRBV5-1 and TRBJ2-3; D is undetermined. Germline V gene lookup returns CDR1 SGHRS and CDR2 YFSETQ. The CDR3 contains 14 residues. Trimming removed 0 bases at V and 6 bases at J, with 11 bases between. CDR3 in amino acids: CASSLGAFLDTQYF. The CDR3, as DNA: TGCGCCAGCAGCTTGGGAGCGTTTTTGGATACGCAGTATTTT.